This T cell receptor (beta chain) is drawn from a study of CD8 T cells in ankylosing spondylitis (dated 2017 in TCRdb). About the full investigation: To find TCR variants linked to disease, the study profiled T cell receptor beta repertoires in ankylosing spondylitis patients and healthy donors. The full study cohort comprised about 25 ankylosing spondylitis patients and about 110 healthy donors. Samples of peripheral blood were taken, and for ankylosing spondylitis patients, synovial fluid was collected as well. Beyond this particular receptor, the publication reports: According to the report, matched synovial fluid samples from ankylosing spondylitis patients were significantly enriched for the disease-linked clones. Some of the motif variants had been reported before in the synovial fluid and blood of reactive arthritis patients, a finding that suggests common disease-initiation mechanisms. A CD8+ phenotype was shown by the disease-linked clones, which were found at relatively low frequencies in peripheral blood. A TCR beta motif made up of roughly eight highly homologous amino acid variants appeared to be characteristic of blood from ankylosing spondylitis patients.

The sequencer listed for this sample is Illumina HiSeq 2500. TCR beta libraries were prepared by quantitative 5'-RACE with molecular barcodes. Under the source paper's analysis protocol: A new computational method, built on a probabilistic model of VDJ rearrangement, was used to identify disease-linked TCR variants. The raw public reads went through TCRdb reprocessing: fastp at Q25, MiXCR clone calling, in-frame beta chains kept. For every CDR3 protein sequence, its rows merge into one entry that carries the most common genes and DNA. These V and J calls derive from TCRdb rather than the authors' analysis. Across this sample there are more than 650,000 distinct CDR3 sequences, with about 12% seen only once. The ten largest clones add up to 0.51% of the sample. Worth noting for this clonotype: This clone's antigen is unknown. Base qualities are not at hand, and no much larger clone is one base apart.

From the germline V gene (reference sequence), CDR1 is SEHNR and CDR2 is FQNEAQ. Relative to germline, V is missing 6 bases and J is missing 1 base, with 7 bases of the junction outside any gene match. There are 15 amino acids in the CDR3, from cysteine to phenylalanine inclusive. The DNA shown is the 45-base CDR3, in frame from base 1. Sequences were obtained from blood, either unsorted or a sorted T cell fraction (not recorded which). The sequence was obtained from a male donor with ankylosing spondylitis. The chain is made from TRBV7-9 and TRBJ1-1, and 8 bases in between align with TRBD1. The CDR3 has the sequence CASRARRGQNTEAFF. The DNA sequence is TGTGCCAGCAGAGCCCGCAGGGGGCAGAACACTGAAGCTTTCTTT.